These 5 T cell receptor beta chains were sequenced from one sample in a study of early T cells in non-severe SARS-CoV-2 infection. In TCRdb, the 5' RACE reads were re-called with MiXCR into one record per CDR3 protein. Altogether 80,000 to 95,000 distinct CDR3 sequences are present, roughly 15% being singletons, with the ten largest covering around 0.5%. The sequenced sample consisted of whole blood. The receptors were sampled from an adult who was a healthcare worker with PCR-confirmed SARS-CoV-2 infection or an uninfected control (not recorded which).

This clonotype was observed at least ten times. This chain connects TRBV30 to TRBJ2-7; D ambiguous. CDR1 GTSNPN and CDR2 SVGIG come from the germline V gene (reference sequence). The CDR3 spans 12 residues. V lost 4 bases to trimming and J lost 7 bases, with 14 bases between them. The CDR3 region has the DNA TGTGCCTGGATCTCCCGGATAGGAGAGCAGTACGTC. It is translated as CAWISRIGEQYV.

There are a few counts of this clonotype. The rearrangement joins TRBV3-1 to TRBJ1-5; 9 bases are shared with TRBD1. V lost 4 bases to trimming and J lost 2 bases; unmatched junction nucleotides: 9. The CDR3 has 17 amino acids. Germline values: CDR1 LGHDT, CDR2 YNNKEL (reference sequence). In DNA, the CDR3 is TGTGCCAGCAGCCCATCCACAGGGGGCGCGGGCAATCAGCCCCAGCATTTT. The encoded protein is CASSPSTGGAGNQPQHF. The full variable domain, in which reference TRBV3-1 and TRBJ1-5 provide the parts outside the CDR3, is DTAVSQTPKYLVTQMGNDKSIKCEQNLGHDTMYWYKQDSKKFLKIMFSYNNKELIINETVPNRFSPKSPDKAHLNLHINSLELGDSAVYFCASSPSTGGAGNQPQHFGDGTRLSIL.

This chain joins TRBV4-1 and TRBJ2-1; TRBD2 matches 7 bases. Germline values: CDR1 MGHRA, CDR2 YSYEKL. This CDR3 region has 15 residues. The J segment lost 4 bases and the V segment lost 4 bases, leaving 7 bases of the junction unmatched. CDR3 sequence reads: CASSLSGGGYNEQFF. The DNA of the CDR3 is TGCGCCAGCAGCCTCTCGGGGGGAGGATACAATGAGCAGTTCTTC.

The sample holds a few counts of this clonotype. The V call is TRBV6-1, the J call TRBJ1-5; D gene unclear. CDR1 is MNHNS, CDR2 SASEGT, per germline. Trimming stripped 6 bases from V and 4 bases from J, with 13 bases between. The CDR3 consists of 14 residues. Here the CDR3 DNA reads TGTGCCAGCAGGAATTCACAGCGGAATCAGCCCCAGCATTTT. It specifies CASRNSQRNQPQHF.

V and J are TRBV9 and TRBJ1-1, with D unresolved. Trimming removed 1 base from V and 3 bases from J, with 13 bases in between. Looked up from germline, CDR1 is SGDLS and CDR2 is YYNGEE. This CDR3 spans 15 amino acids. The CDR3 sequence: CASSVKSLGYTEAFF. DNA for the CDR3: TGTGCCAGCAGCGTAAAATCTCTGGGGTACACTGAAGCTTTCTTT.